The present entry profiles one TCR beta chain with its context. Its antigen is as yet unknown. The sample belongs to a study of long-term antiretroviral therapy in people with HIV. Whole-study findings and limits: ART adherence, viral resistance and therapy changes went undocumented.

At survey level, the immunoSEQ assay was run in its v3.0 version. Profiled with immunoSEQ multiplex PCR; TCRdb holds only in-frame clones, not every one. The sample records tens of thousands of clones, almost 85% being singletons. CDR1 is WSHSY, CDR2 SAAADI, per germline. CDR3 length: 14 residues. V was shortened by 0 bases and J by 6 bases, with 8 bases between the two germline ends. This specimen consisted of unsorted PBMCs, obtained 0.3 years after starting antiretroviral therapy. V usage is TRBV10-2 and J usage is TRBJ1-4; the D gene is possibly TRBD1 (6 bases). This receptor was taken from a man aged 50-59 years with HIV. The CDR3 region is CASSESGGDEKLFF. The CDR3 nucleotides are TGCGCCAGCAGTGAGTCAGGGGGTGATGAAAAACTGTTTTTT.